Below, 24 T cell receptor beta chains from the same sample are listed, as sequenced in a study of cytomegalovirus exposure and HLA in healthy donors. Primers for the PCR totalled 60 Vbeta and 13 Jbeta. The data were produced by immunoSEQ multiplex PCR, yet TCRdb's version contains in-frame clones alone and is incomplete. The sample shows 150,000 or so clones, roughly 80% of them seen only once. Sequencing was done on a sample of PBMCs. The receptors were gathered from a woman aged 40 to 50 in good health and CMV-seronegative.

For the CDR3, the DNA is TGTGCCAGCAGCCCCGGGACTAGCGGGGGCCTTTACAATGAGCAGTTCTTC. The encoded protein is CASSPGTSGGLYNEQFF. This chain links TRBV28 with TRBJ2-1; 14 bases fit TRBD2. The CDR3 covers 17 residues. CDR1 and CDR2 from the germline V gene are MDHEN and SYDVKM. The trim removed 6 bases at V and 4 bases at J, leaving 8 bases unmatched.

The J gene is TRBJ1-2, the V gene TRBV29-1; 10 positions match TRBD1. Germline CDR1 is SQVTM and CDR2 is ANQGSEA. V shed 7 bases, J shed 6 bases, and the junction held 8 bases outside the gene matches. The length of the CDR3 is 13 residues. CDR3 protein: CSARQGAEDGYTF. Written as DNA, the CDR3 is TGCAGCGCTCGACAGGGGGCAGAAGATGGCTACACCTTC.

The gene calls are TRBV4-1 and TRBJ1-5; 7 nucleotides line up with TRBD1. V gave up 6 bases and J gave up 1 base; unmatched junction bases: 6. The CDR3 is 15 amino acids. Germline V gives CDR1 MGHRA, CDR2 YSYEKL. DNA of the CDR3: TGCGCCAGCAGGCTTACAGGGGAAAGCAATCAGCCCCAGCATTTT. Protein product: CASRLTGESNQPQHF.

This clone has just a few counts. This chain joins TRBV27 and TRBJ2-3; TRBD2 agrees at 7 bases. The germline V gene encodes CDR1 MNHEY and CDR2 SMNVEV (reference sequence). J gave up 5 bases and V 3 bases, and 14 bases lay outside the gene matches. The CDR3 is 17 amino acids. The CDR3 DNA sequence: TGTGCCAGCAGTTTTCAACGCCCTGGCGGGGGTGGAGATACGCAGTATTTT. It codes for CASSFQRPGGGGDTQYF.

This chain uses TRBV28 with TRBJ1-5, with D possibly TRBD1 on 6 matching bases. The germline gives CDR1 MDHEN, CDR2 SYDVKM. Deletions cut 7 bases from V and 7 bases from J, with 17 bases between. This CDR3 is built from 14 residues. The CDR3 DNA follows: TGTGCCAGCAACTTGGGGGGGCGAGGGCAGCCCCAGCATTTT. Its protein is CASNLGGRGQPQHF. Together with reference TRBV28 and TRBJ1-5, the CDR3 gives the full variable domain: DVKVTQSSRYLVKRTGEKVFLECVQDMDHENMFWYRQDPGLGLRLIYFSYDVKMKEKGDIPEGYSVSREKKERFSLILESASTNQTSMYLCASNLGGRGQPQHFGDGTRLSIL.

This clone turned up a few times. This chain joins TRBV6-6 and TRBJ1-4, with 7 bases identical to TRBD1. CDR1 and CDR2 from the germline V gene are MNHNY and SVGAGI (reference sequence). Trimming took 6 bases from V and 7 from J; bases not matched to a gene: 5. The CDR3 has 13 residues. The CDR3 DNA is TGTGCCAGCAGCGACAGGGTGGGTGAAAAACTGTTTTTT. Its translation: CASSDRVGEKLFF.

The J gene is TRBJ1-5, the V gene TRBV4-2; 7 positions match TRBD1. V lost 5 bases and J lost 6; bases outside the gene matches: 10. Germline V gene sequence: CDR1 LGHNA, CDR2 YNFKEQ. This CDR3 spans 15 amino acids. CDR3 DNA: TGTGCCAGCAGCGGTTTCCGAGGGGGCGGTCAGCCCCAGCATTTT. Protein sequence: CASSGFRGGGQPQHF.

The chain uses TRBV7-8 and TRBJ1-2; no firm D call. The length of the CDR3 is 17 residues. V shed 0 bases and J shed 2 bases, with 16 bases lying between them. Per germline, CDR1 SGHVS and CDR2 FQNEAQ. The CDR3: CASSLARMVGLNYGYTF. Written as DNA, the CDR3 is TGTGCCAGCAGCTTAGCGCGGATGGTTGGGTTGAACTATGGCTACACCTTC. Full variable domain (remainder filled in from reference TRBV7-8 and TRBJ1-2): GAGVSQSPRYKVAKRGQDVALRCDPISGHVSLFWYQQALGQGPEFLTYFQNEAQLDKSGLPSDRFFAERPEGSVSTLKIQRTQQEDSAVYLCASSLARMVGLNYGYTFGSGTRLTVV.

The chain has TRBV29-1 and TRBJ2-7, with D possibly TRBD2 on 5 matching bases. The CDR3 has 12 residues. In germline, CDR1 is SQVTM, CDR2 ANQGSEA. Trimming took off 4 bases at V and 5 bases at J, with 12 bases between the two ends. This CDR3 is CSVGAGIHEQYF. The CDR3 nucleotides read TGCAGCGTTGGGGCGGGCATCCACGAGCAGTACTTC.

The chain has TRBV5-1 and TRBJ2-2; TRBD1 might be the D (7 bases). Trimming removed 3 bases at V and 0 bases at J, with 12 bases between. Germline CDR1 and CDR2: SGHRS and YFSETQ. CDR3 length: 16 amino acids. CDR3 sequence (DNA): TGCGCCAGCAGCTCCCGGGGGACAGCGAACACCGGGGAGCTGTTTTTT. This sequence encodes CASSSRGTANTGELFF.

The chain carries TRBV28 and TRBJ1-1; tentative D call: TRBD1 (6 bases). This CDR3 has 18 amino acids. The V end lost 6 bases, the J end lost 1 base, and 24 bases lay between the germline ends. Looked up from germline, CDR1 is MDHEN and CDR2 is SYDVKM. The CDR3 DNA sequence: TGTGCCAGCAGGCTTTATGCTGCAGGAACAGGGAGGAACACTGAAGCTTTCTTT. Translated, it gives CASRLYAAGTGRNTEAFF. The whole variable domain, remainder taken from reference TRBV28 and TRBJ1-1, is DVKVTQSSRYLVKRTGEKVFLECVQDMDHENMFWYRQDPGLGLRLIYFSYDVKMKEKGDIPEGYSVSREKKERFSLILESASTNQTSMYLCASRLYAAGTGRNTEAFFGQGTRLTVV.

V usage is TRBV2 and J usage is TRBJ1-2; D remains unclear. The germline V gene has CDR1 SNHLY and CDR2 FYNNEI. This CDR3 contains 12 residues. V lost 9 bases, J lost 1 base, and 9 bases lay in between. The CDR3 is CASQDFNYGYTF. CDR3 nucleotide sequence: TGTGCCAGTCAGGACTTTAACTATGGCTACACCTTC.

This CDR3 reads CAWSIGQQETQYF. CDR3 nucleotide sequence: TGTGCCTGGAGTATTGGACAGCAAGAGACCCAGTACTTC. V and J are TRBV30 and TRBJ2-5, with D perhaps matching TRBD1 (6 bases). Germline V gives CDR1 GTSNPN, CDR2 SVGIG (reference sequence). CDR3 length equals 13 residues. V lost 2 bases and J lost 2, with 9 bases in between.

This clone was seen more than once but under ten times. V usage is TRBV25-1 and J usage is TRBJ1-4; possible D gene TRBD1, 5 bases. CDR3 length: 14 residues. From germline, CDR1 is MGHDK and CDR2 SYGVNS. The germline V and J ends were trimmed by 3 bases and 8 bases, with 13 bases remaining between them. The CDR3 protein is CASSDSRGGEKLFF. DNA of the CDR3: TGTGCCAGCAGTGACTCTAGGGGAGGCGAAAAACTGTTTTTT. Looking up the rest from reference TRBV25-1 and TRBJ1-4 gives the full variable domain: EADIYQTPRYLVIGTGKKITLECSQTMGHDKMYWYQQDPGMELHLIHYSYGVNSTEKGDLSSESTVSRIRTEHFPLTLESARPSHTSQYLCASSDSRGGEKLFFGSGTQLSVL.

This clone was seen a handful of times. The V gene is TRBV7-9, the J gene TRBJ2-1; 14 nucleotides agree with TRBD2. This CDR3 contains 18 residues. Trimming removed 5 bases from V and 6 bases from J; junction bases left unmatched: 12. The germline V gene has CDR1 SEHNR and CDR2 FQNEAQ (reference sequence). The CDR3, as DNA: TGTGCCAGCAGCCCCGGACTAGCGGGGGGCTTATCGGGCAATGAGCAGTTCTTC. Its protein is CASSPGLAGGLSGNEQFF.

V is TRBV29-1 and J is TRBJ2-7, with D possibly matching TRBD1 (5 bases). Per the germline V gene, CDR1 is SQVTM and CDR2 is ANQGSEA. V lost 1 base and J lost 3, with 16 bases in between. The CDR3 is made up of 15 amino acids. DNA of the CDR3: TGCAGCGTTGAAGCGCCAGGGTTAGGGAACTACGAGCAGTACTTC. Amino acids: CSVEAPGLGNYEQYF.

This rearrangement joins TRBV29-1 to TRBJ2-7; D is unclear. The germline V gene has CDR1 SQVTM and CDR2 ANQGSEA. Trimming cost V 6 bases and J 0 bases, with 15 bases left between them. The CDR3 runs 14 residues. The CDR3 bases are TGCAGCGTGAGACGAGGCGCTAGCTCCTACGAGCAGTACTTC. Its translation: CSVRRGASSYEQYF.

V and J are TRBV19 and TRBJ1-2, with 7 bases identical to TRBD1. Germline V CDR1 and CDR2: LNHDA, SQIVND (reference sequence). CDR3 length: 14 amino acids. CDR3 sequence (DNA): TGTGTCACTGAGGTAGGGGGCATGGACTATGGCTACACCTTC. This gives the protein CVTEVGGMDYGYTF.

The chain carries TRBV28 and TRBJ2-3; 7 bases align to TRBD1. The CDR3 runs 15 residues. V shed 3 bases, J shed 6 bases, and the junction held 9 bases outside the gene matches. Looked up from germline, CDR1 is MDHEN and CDR2 is SYDVKM. CDR3 amino acids: CASSFRDSLVDTQYF. DNA for the CDR3: TGTGCCAGCAGTTTCCGGGACAGTTTGGTCGATACGCAGTATTTT.

The rearrangement links TRBV5-1 to TRBJ2-3; 7 nucleotides agree with TRBD2. The trim removed 0 bases at V and 4 bases at J, leaving 5 bases unmatched. Germline V gives CDR1 SGHRS, CDR2 YFSETQ. The CDR3 is made up of 15 amino acids. DNA for the CDR3: TGCGCCAGCAGCTTGGCTGGCGGGAGTTCAGATACGCAGTATTTT. Translated: CASSLAGGSSDTQYF.

The rearrangement uses TRBV6-5 and TRBJ1-6, with D perhaps TRBD1 (6 bases). This CDR3 region has 15 residues. V lost 5 bases and J 11 bases, leaving 19 bases between the germline ends. The germline gives CDR1 MNHEY, CDR2 SVGAGI. This chain's CDR3 is CASSKHRDLGTPLHF. The CDR3 nucleotides read TGTGCCAGCAGTAAACACAGGGATTTGGGTACACCCCTCCACTTT.

V is TRBV4-1 and J is TRBJ1-2; D remains ambiguous. The CDR3 totals 14 residues. The ends were cut back, 0 bases at V and 3 bases at J, with 8 bases in the middle. CDR1 and CDR2 from the germline V gene are MGHRA and YSYEKL. The CDR3 loop reads CASSQENRHYGYTF. The CDR3 DNA reads TGCGCCAGCAGCCAAGAAAACAGACACTATGGCTACACCTTC.

V usage is TRBV6-1 and J usage is TRBJ1-5; D possibly corresponds to TRBD1 (6 bases). Germline V gene sequence: CDR1 MNHNS, CDR2 SASEGT. Trimming pared 2 bases from V and 3 bases from J, leaving 8 bases between. There are 14 residues in the CDR3. CDR3 nucleotide sequence: TGTGCCAGCAGTGAATACAGGGCCAATCAGCCCCAGCATTTT. Translation: CASSEYRANQPQHF.

The sample holds one count of this clone. This sequence joins TRBV30 and TRBJ1-2, with D unresolved. V was pared by 4 bases and J by 7 bases, with 10 bases between. Per germline, CDR1 GTSNPN and CDR2 SVGIG (reference sequence). This CDR3 region has 11 residues. In DNA form, the CDR3 reads TGTGCCTGGAAGCCGGGAGGTGGCTACACCTTC. Translation: CAWKPGGGYTF.